This entry features one TCR beta chain sequence. No antigen is known for it. The whole isolated RNA underwent reverse transcription, so sequencing captured expressed TCRB transcripts. TCRdb's copy holds only in-frame clones and misses some; the assay was immunoSEQ multiplex PCR. The table has more than 60,000 clones, around three fifths seen once. The sample is drawn from a study of beta chain features in type 1 diabetes. By way of CD45RO/CCR7/CD25/CD127/CD95/CD27, the CD4+ regulatory, stem cell-like memory, central memory and naive cells were sorted. Findings of the study overall: Within patients, naive, central memory and Treg TCRB repertoires seemed more similar than within healthy donors. Individuals with type 1 diabetes displayed fewer insertions and more deletions at VDJ junctions.

The specimen sequenced was Tregs from blood. This clonotype was obtained from a woman younger than 30 in good health.

The CDR3 DNA follows: TGCGCCAGCAGCCGACCGAGCGGGAGCTCCTACAATGAGCAGTTCTTC. This encodes CASSRPSGSSYNEQFF. V usage is TRBV4-1 and J usage is TRBJ2-1; 8 bases fit TRBD2. Germline values: CDR1 MGHRA, CDR2 YSYEKL. This CDR3 is built from 16 residues. Germline trimming cut 4 bases from V and 0 bases from J; bases unmatched to any gene: 5.